This TCR beta chain came from a study of blood T cell repertoires in COVID-19. Study as a whole: Material from acute and convalescent COVID-19 was sourced from the United States, Italy and Spain.

Original analysis: Reference gene primer amplification in the assay estimated nucleated cell counts. Assay used: immunoSEQ multiplex PCR; TCRdb lists only in-frame clones, some missing. The D gene and trimming were derived from the DNA, and the V and J assignments and clone size from that table. This repertoire shows more than 300,000 clones, about 90% found once; its top ten account for 6% to 7%. V lost 0 bases, J lost 8 bases, and 18 bases stayed unmatched. The CDR3 totals 19 residues. Germline lookup yields CDR1 LNHDA and CDR2 SQIVND (reference sequence). The sequenced sample consisted of peripheral blood. This TCR was recovered from a woman between 50 and 59 years old with COVID-19, enrolled during active disease. The rearrangement joins TRBV19 to TRBJ1-2; 10 bases align to TRBD1. CDR3 protein: CASSIDSGDLMGQGYGYTF. The CDR3 nucleotides read TGTGCCAGTAGTATAGACTCCGGGGACCTAATGGGACAGGGGTACGGCTACACCTTC.